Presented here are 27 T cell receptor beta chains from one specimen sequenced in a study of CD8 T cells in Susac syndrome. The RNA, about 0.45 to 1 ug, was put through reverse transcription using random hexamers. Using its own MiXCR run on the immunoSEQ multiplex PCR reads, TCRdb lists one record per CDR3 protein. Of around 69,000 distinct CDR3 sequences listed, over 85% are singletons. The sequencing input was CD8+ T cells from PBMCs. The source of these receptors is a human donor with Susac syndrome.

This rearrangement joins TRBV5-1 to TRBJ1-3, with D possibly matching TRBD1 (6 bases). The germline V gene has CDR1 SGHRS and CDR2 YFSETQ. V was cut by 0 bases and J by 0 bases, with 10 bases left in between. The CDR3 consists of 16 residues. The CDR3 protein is CASSLGQAISGNTIYF. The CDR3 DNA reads TGCGCCAGCAGCTTGGGACAGGCAATCTCTGGAAACACCATATATTTT.

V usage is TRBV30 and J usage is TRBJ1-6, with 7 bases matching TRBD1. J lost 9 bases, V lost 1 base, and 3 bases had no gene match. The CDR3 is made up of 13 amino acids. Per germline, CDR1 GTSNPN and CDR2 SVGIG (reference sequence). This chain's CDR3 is CAWSGRGRSPLHF. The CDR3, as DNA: TGTGCCTGGAGTGGGAGGGGGCGTTCACCCCTCCACTTT.

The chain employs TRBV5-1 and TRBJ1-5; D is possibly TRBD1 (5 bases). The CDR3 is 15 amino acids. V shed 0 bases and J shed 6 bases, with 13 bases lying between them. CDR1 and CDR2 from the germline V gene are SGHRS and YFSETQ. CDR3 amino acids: CASSLGAAGGQPQHF. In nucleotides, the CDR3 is TGCGCCAGCAGCTTGGGGGCAGCCGGGGGTCAGCCCCAGCATTTT.

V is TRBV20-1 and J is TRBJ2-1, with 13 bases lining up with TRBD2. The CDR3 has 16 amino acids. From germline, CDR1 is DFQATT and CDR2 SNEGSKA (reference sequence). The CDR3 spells CSGLAGVMGTYNEQFF. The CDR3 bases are TGCAGCGGACTAGCGGGAGTGATGGGGACCTACAATGAGCAGTTCTTC.

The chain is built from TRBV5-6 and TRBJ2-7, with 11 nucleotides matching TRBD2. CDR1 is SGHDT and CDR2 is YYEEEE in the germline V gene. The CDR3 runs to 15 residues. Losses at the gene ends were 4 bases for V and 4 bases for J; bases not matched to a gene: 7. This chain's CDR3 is CASSATASGRYEQYF. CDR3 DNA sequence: TGTGCCAGCAGCGCGACCGCTAGCGGGAGGTACGAGCAGTACTTC.

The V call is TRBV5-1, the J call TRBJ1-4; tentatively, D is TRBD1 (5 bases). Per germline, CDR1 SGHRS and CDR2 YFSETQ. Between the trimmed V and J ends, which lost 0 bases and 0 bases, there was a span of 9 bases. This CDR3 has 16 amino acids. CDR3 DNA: TGCGCCAGCAGCTTGGTGGCAGGGACAACTAATGAAAAACTGTTTTTT. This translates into CASSLVAGTTNEKLFF.

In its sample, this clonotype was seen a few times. CDR3 in DNA: TGCAGTGCTACAGATTTCTATGGCTACACCTTC. This sequence encodes CSATDFYGYTF. This chain connects TRBV20-1 to TRBJ1-2; no clear D. Germline V lookup: CDR1 DFQATT, CDR2 SNEGSKA (reference sequence). The V end was cut by 4 bases, the J end by 4 bases, with 7 bases between. The CDR3 loop spans 11 amino acids.

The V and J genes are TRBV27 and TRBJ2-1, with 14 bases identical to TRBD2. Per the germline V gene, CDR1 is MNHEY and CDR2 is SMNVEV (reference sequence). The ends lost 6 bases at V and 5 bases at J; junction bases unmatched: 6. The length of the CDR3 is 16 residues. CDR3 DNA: TGTGCCAGCAGATCCGGGACTAGCGGGGGAGACAATGAGCAGTTCTTC. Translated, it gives CASRSGTSGGDNEQFF.

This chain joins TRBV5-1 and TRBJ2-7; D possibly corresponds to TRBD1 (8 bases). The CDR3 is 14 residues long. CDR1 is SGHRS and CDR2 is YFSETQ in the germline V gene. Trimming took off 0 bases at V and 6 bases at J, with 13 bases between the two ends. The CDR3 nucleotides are TGCGCCAGCAGCTTGGGGACAGGGAGGGGCGAGCAGTACTTC. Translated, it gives CASSLGTGRGEQYF. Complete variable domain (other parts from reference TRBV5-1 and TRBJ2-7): KAGVTQTPRYLIKTRGQQVTLSCSPISGHRSVSWYQQTPGQGLQFLFEYFSETQRNKGNFPGRFSGRQFSNSRSEMNVSTLELGDSALYLCASSLGTGRGEQYFGPGTRLTVT.

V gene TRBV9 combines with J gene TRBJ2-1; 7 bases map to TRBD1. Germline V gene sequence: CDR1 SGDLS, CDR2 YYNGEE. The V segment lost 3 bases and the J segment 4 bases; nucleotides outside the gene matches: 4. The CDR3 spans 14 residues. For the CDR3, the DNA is TGTGCCAGCAGCGCACGACAGGGATACAATGAGCAGTTCTTC. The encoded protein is CASSARQGYNEQFF.

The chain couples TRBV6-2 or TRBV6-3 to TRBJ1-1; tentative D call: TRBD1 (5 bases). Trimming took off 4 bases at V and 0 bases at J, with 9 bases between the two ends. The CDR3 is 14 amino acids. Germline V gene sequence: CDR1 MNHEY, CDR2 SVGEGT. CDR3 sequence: CASSFAGVNTEAFF. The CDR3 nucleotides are TGTGCCAGCAGTTTTGCGGGGGTGAACACTGAAGCTTTCTTT.

The CDR3 region has the DNA TGTGCCACCAGTGATTTGGTAGGCACTGAAGCTTTCTTT. Translating it yields CATSDLVGTEAFF. This chain joins TRBV24-1 and TRBJ1-1; no clear D gene. Germline assignment: CDR1 KGHDR and CDR2 SFDVKD. The CDR3 contains 13 residues. V was trimmed by 0 bases and J by 4 bases, leaving 5 bases between them.

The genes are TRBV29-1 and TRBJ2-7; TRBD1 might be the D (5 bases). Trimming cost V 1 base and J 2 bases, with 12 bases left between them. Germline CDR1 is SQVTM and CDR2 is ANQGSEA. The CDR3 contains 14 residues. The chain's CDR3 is CSVEVGAGTYEQYF. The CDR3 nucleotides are TGCAGCGTTGAAGTAGGGGCCGGAACCTACGAGCAGTACTTC.

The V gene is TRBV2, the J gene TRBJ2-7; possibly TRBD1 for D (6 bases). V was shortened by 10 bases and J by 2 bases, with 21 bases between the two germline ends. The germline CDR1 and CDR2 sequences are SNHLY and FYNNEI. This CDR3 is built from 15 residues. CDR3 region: CAKKDPDRRPYEQYF. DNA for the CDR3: TGTGCCAAGAAGGATCCGGACAGACGACCCTACGAGCAGTACTTC.

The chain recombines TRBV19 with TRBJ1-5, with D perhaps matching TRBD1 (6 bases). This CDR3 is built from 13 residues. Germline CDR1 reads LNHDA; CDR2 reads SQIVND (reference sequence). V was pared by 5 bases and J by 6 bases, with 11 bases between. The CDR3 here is CASSPRGAQPQHF. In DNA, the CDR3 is TGTGCCAGTAGTCCCCGGGGGGCTCAGCCCCAGCATTTT.

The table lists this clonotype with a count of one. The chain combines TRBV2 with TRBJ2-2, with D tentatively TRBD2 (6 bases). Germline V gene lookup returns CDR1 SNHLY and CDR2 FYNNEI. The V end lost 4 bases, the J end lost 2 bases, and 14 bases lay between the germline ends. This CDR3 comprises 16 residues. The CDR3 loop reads CASSGGTGGNTGELFF. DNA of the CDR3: TGTGCCAGCAGTGGGGGGACTGGGGGAAACACCGGGGAGCTGTTTTTT. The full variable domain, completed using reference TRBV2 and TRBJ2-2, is EPEVTQTPSHQVTQMGQEVILRCVPISNHLYFYWYRQILGQKVEFLVSFYNNEISEKSEIFDDQFSVERPDGSNFTLKIRSTKLEDSAMYFCASSGGTGGNTGELFFGEGSRLTVL.

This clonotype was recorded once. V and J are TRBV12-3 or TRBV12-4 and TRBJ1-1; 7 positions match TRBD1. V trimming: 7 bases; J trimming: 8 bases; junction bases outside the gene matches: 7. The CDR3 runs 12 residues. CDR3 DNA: TGTGCCAGCATTATCCAGACAGGGGAAGCTTTCTTT. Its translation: CASIIQTGEAFF.

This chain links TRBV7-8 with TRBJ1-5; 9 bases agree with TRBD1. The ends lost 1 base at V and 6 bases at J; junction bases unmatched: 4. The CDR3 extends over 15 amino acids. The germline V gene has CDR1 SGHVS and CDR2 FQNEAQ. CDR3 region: CASSLETGGIQPQHF. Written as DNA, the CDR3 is TGTGCCAGCAGCTTAGAGACAGGGGGGATTCAGCCCCAGCATTTT.

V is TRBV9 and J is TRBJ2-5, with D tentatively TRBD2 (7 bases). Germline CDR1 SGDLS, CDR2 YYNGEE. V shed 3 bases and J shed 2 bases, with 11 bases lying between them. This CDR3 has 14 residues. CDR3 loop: CASSGGGDQETQYF. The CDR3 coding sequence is TGTGCCAGCAGCGGAGGGGGGGATCAAGAGACCCAGTACTTC.

The CDR3 here is CASSFAGGNYEQYF. CDR3 nucleotides: TGTGCCAGCAGTTTCGCAGGGGGCAACTACGAGCAGTACTTC. This sequence joins TRBV27 and TRBJ2-7; TRBD1 matches at 8 bases. The CDR3 spans 14 residues. With 3 bases clipped from V and 3 bases from J, the junction kept 4 bases outside the gene matches. The germline CDR1 and CDR2 sequences are MNHEY and SMNVEV (reference sequence).

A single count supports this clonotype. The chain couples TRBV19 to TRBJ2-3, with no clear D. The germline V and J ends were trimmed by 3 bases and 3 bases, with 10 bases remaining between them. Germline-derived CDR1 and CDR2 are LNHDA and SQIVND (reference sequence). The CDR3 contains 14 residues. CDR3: CASSILYRTDTQYF. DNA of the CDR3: TGTGCCAGTAGTATCCTATACCGGACAGATACGCAGTATTTT.

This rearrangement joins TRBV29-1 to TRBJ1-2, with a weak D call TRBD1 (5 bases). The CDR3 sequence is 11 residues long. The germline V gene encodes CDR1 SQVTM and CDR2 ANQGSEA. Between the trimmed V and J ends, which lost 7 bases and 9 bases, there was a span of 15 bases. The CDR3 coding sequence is TGCAGCGCCGGGGACGGTGGGAGCTACACCTTC. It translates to CSAGDGGSYTF.

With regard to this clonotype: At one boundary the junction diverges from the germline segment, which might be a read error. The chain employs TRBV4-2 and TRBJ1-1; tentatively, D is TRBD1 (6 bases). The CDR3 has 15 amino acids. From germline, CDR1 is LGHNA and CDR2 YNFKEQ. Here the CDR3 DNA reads TGTGCCAGCAGCCAGGGGGCGGGGATGAACACTGAAGCTTCCTTT. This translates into CASSQGAGMNTEASF.

CDR3 nucleotides: TGTGCCAGCAGCTTAATCACGTCCTACGAGCAGTACTTC. Protein: CASSLITSYEQYF. The chain combines TRBV11-1 with TRBJ2-7; D not certain. Trimming stripped 2 bases from V and 1 base from J, with 6 bases between. Germline lookup yields CDR1 SGHAT and CDR2 FQDESV (reference sequence). The CDR3 consists of 13 residues.

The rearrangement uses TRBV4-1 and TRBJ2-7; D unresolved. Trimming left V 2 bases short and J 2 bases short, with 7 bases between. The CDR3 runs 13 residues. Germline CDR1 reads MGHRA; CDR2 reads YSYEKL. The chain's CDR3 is CASSQIGTYEQYF. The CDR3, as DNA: TGCGCCAGCAGCCAAATAGGGACCTACGAGCAGTACTTC.

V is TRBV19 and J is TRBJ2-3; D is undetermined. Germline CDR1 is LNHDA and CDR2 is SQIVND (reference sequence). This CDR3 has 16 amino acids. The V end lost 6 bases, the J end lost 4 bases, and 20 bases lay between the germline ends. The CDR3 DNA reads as TGTGCCAGTAGCTATAGTGCGAGTCTACTGGCAGATACGCAGTATTTT. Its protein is CASSYSASLLADTQYF.

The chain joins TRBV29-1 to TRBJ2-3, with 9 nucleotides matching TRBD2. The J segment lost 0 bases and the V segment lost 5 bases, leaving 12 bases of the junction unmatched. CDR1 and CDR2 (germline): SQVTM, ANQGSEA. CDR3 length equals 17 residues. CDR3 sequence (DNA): TGCAGCGTTCGAGCGGGGGGCCGGGTCTGGAGCACAGATACGCAGTATTTT. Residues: CSVRAGGRVWSTDTQYF.